A selection of T cell receptor beta chains follows, all from one sample in a study of blood T cell repertoires in COVID-19. TCRdb's copy holds only in-frame clones and misses some; the assay was immunoSEQ multiplex PCR. The sample records 15,000 to 25,000 clones, roughly 78% being singletons. What was sequenced was peripheral blood. The receptors were gathered from an elderly man with acute or convalescent COVID-19. The CDR3 runs from the conserved cysteine through the conserved F or W. Each record gives: clone size, V gene, J gene, CDR3 protein. For some rows the clone size is stated as once, few or many, or as a class when expanded; others skip it.

clone size: .
V gene: TRBV27
J gene: TRBJ1-2
CDR3 protein: CASSLGDTRPYGYTF

clone size: few
V gene: TRBV11-2
J gene: TRBJ2-3
CDR3 protein: CASSLRGGQTDTQYF

clone size: .
V gene: TRBV30
J gene: TRBJ1-2
CDR3 protein: CARRRTGANYGYTF

clone size: .
V gene: TRBV25-1
J gene: TRBJ1-4
CDR3 protein: CASSLIGGTGGEKLFF

clone size: few
V gene: TRBV7-6
J gene: TRBJ2-5
CDR3 protein: CASSSSPGRMGETQYF

clone size: .
V gene: TRBV6-1
J gene: TRBJ1-5
CDR3 protein: CASSRGNQPQHF

clone size: .
V gene: TRBV7-9
J gene: TRBJ2-1
CDR3 protein: CASSSLSAGGPVGEQFF

clone size: .
V gene: TRBV30
J gene: TRBJ1-2
CDR3 protein: CAWSVRGYGYTF

clone size: .
V gene: TRBV3-1/TRBV3-2
J gene: TRBJ1-2
CDR3 protein: CASSLGTVNYGYTF

clone size: .
V gene: TRBV18
J gene: TRBJ1-3
CDR3 protein: CASSPSFRQDFSGNTIYF